The rows below give T cell receptor beta chains drawn from one sample of a study of blood T cell repertoires in COVID-19. The data were produced by immunoSEQ multiplex PCR, yet TCRdb's version contains in-frame clones alone and is incomplete. Of around 67,000 clones in the sample, less than 85% are singletons; the top ten hold about 16%. Sequences were obtained from peripheral blood. Receptor source: an elderly man with active COVID-19. The CDR3 runs from the conserved cysteine through the conserved F or W.

TRBV4-3	15	TRBJ2-1	CASSRSGQGYNEQFF
TRBV11-2	16	TRBJ1-6	CASSSGRQGQNSPLHF
TRBV27	13	TRBJ1-4	CASGVERSEKLFF
TRBV28	13	TRBJ1-1	CASRRDRVAEAFF
TRBV2	16	TRBJ1-5	CASSGGQGASNQPQHF
TRBV6-2/TRBV6-3	15	TRBJ2-7	CASSYRASGKYEQYF
TRBV19	14	TRBJ2-7	CASSIDHRFNEQYF
TRBV6-5	16	TRBJ2-3	CASSYLIPGAVDTQYF
TRBV27	17	TRBJ2-5	CASSFLSGQSGIRAQYF
TRBV6-5	13	TRBJ1-4	CASSYVYGEKLFF
TRBV6-5	15	TRBJ2-1	CASTTGASGYNEQFF
TRBV18	16	TRBJ1-2	CASSPLPGTGDPGYTF
TRBV6-5	13	TRBJ2-5	CASRPGFGETQYF
TRBV5-4	16	TRBJ1-3	CASSLGTGISGNTIYF
TRBV5-4	11	TRBJ2-7	CASSEAYEQYF
TRBV2	13	TRBJ1-2	CASSEIENYGYTF
TRBV28	16	TRBJ2-5	CASSGAGTGHQETQYF
TRBV18	14	TRBJ2-7	CASSPGQGSYEQYF
TRBV11-1	16	TRBJ1-2	CASSLAVSGTNYGYTF
TRBV3-1/TRBV3-2	13	TRBJ2-7	CASSLRGDYEQYF
TRBV2	13	TRBJ1-5	CASTTGSNQPQHF
TRBV6-2/TRBV6-3	15	TRBJ2-1	CASSYTAGSYNEQFF
TRBV4-1	17	TRBJ2-6	CASSLGLAVSGANVLTF
TRBV11-3	15	TRBJ2-2	CASSLGLADAGELFF
TRBV9	17	TRBJ2-3	CASSPPGLAGRSDTQYF
TRBV13	14	TRBJ2-5	CASSLARPPGAQYF
TRBV11-2	16	TRBJ2-7	CASSQLMGQGISEQYF
TRBV11-2	15	TRBJ2-5	CASSLGQLGGETQYF
TRBV7-2	15	TRBJ1-6	CASSLARGGSGALHF
TRBV5-1	14	TRBJ2-2	CASSVGRGREELFF